The rows below give T cell receptor beta chains drawn from one sample of a study of regulatory T cells in long-lasting Graves disease. Each CDR3 protein is one row after TCRdb ran MiXCR on the multiplex PCR reads. The sample includes around 450,000 distinct CDR3 sequences, about 15% of them seen just once. These data also featured in a second study, about T cells in Graves' hyperthyroidism and ophthalmopathy.

The specimen was peripheral blood mononuclear cells (PBMCs), collected at new diagnosis, from a patient treated with antithyroid drugs. The source of these receptors is a woman aged 25-40 years with Graves disease. The CDR3 runs from the conserved cysteine through the conserved F or W. The order of the fields is J gene, clone size, D gene, V gene, CDR3 protein, CDR3 DNA. The D gene is left open where the match is weak. Not all rows give a size; the values are once, few, many and, for expanded clones, a class.

>TRBJ1-2|-|-|TRBV12-3/TRBV12-4
CASSYRVNNYGYTF
TGTGCCAGCAGTTACAGGGTAAACAACTATGGCTACACCTTC
>TRBJ2-7|few|TRBD1|TRBV7-9
CASSLESDRGIEQYF
TGTGCCAGCAGCTTAGAGTCGGACAGGGGGATCGAGCAGTACTTC
>TRBJ2-7|many|-|TRBV5-1
CASSAPGTTSYEQYF
TGCGCCAGCAGCGCTCCCGGGACGACCTCCTACGAGCAGTACTTC
>TRBJ1-6|many|-|TRBV20-1
CSARGGESPLHF
TGCAGTGCTAGAGGAGGGGAGTCACCCCTCCACTTT
>TRBJ1-3|many|-|TRBV6-2/TRBV6-3
CASRMRGDAGNTIYF
TGTGCCAGCAGGATGCGAGGGGACGCTGGAAACACCATATATTTT
>TRBJ2-1|-|TRBD2|TRBV5-1
CASSLGRTSFNEQFF
TGTGCCAGCAGCTTGGGGAGGACTAGTTTCAATGAGCAGTTCTTC
>TRBJ2-7|many|-|TRBV7-9
CASSLTVSSYEQYF
TGTGCCAGCAGCTTAACAGTTAGCTCCTACGAGCAGTACTTC
>TRBJ2-5|-|TRBD2|TRBV12-3/TRBV12-4
CASSPGTSSQETQYF
TGTGCCAGCAGTCCCGGGACTAGCTCCCAAGAGACCCAGTACTTC
>TRBJ1-1|once|-|TRBV20-1
CSAPKDSRMNTEAFF
TGCAGTGCTCCCAAGGACAGCCGAATGAACACTGAAGCTTTCTTT
>TRBJ1-1|few|-|TRBV28
CAGSHPLVQVKTEAFF
TGTGCCGGCAGTCACCCCTTAGTGCAGGTAAAGACTGAAGCTTTCTTT
>TRBJ2-7|many|TRBD2|TRBV2
CASSEAQGLAGAGEQYF
TGTGCCAGCAGTGAAGCTCAAGGACTAGCGGGAGCGGGCGAGCAGTACTTC
>TRBJ2-1|many|-|TRBV7-9
CASSPYGDEQFF
TGTGCCAGCAGCCCATATGGGGATGAGCAGTTCTTC
>TRBJ1-4|many|TRBD1|TRBV6-2/TRBV6-3
CASSAGQGAAEKLFF
TGTGCCAGCAGTGCCGGACAGGGGGCCGCTGAAAAACTGTTTTTT
>TRBJ2-5|many|-|TRBV18
CASSPQQGETQYF
TGTGCCAGCTCACCTCAACAGGGAGAGACCCAGTACTTC
>TRBJ1-1|many|-|TRBV7-9
CASGGTEAFF
TGTGCCAGTGGGGGGACTGAAGCTTTCTTT
>TRBJ2-5|many|-|TRBV12-3/TRBV12-4
CASSSPTTQETQYF
TGTGCCAGCAGTTCCCCCACTACTCAAGAGACCCAGTACTTC
>TRBJ2-5|many|-|TRBV4-1
CASSQVPIRQIGGGETQYF
TGCGCCAGCAGCCAAGTCCCAATCCGGCAGATAGGGGGAGGGGAGACCCAGTACTTC